The entry below gives a single TCR beta chain sequence along with its context. There are a few counts of this clone. Its binding antigen is unknown. Base-call qualities are not available, and no considerably larger clone is one nucleotide away. At the junction V is shortened by 0 bases and J by 5 bases, with 13 bases in between. Reading the germline V gene gives CDR1 SGHRS and CDR2 YFSETQ. The CDR3 measures 15 amino acids from cysteine to phenylalanine. CDR3 DNA only is kept here, 45 bases in frame from base 1. The method behind the library was the immunoSEQ multiplex PCR assay. A mixture of 60 forward primers for TCR Vbeta segments and 13 reverse primers for TCR Jbeta segments was used in the multiplex PCR. The CDR3 region of rearranged TCR beta genes was amplified from genomic DNA by a multiplex PCR assay. The Illumina HiSeq System was used to sequence the amplified TCR beta libraries as 87-base-pair reads. The published analysis was carried out like this. A later analysis counted about 80 million unique TCR beta chains across the 500 to 850 repertoires, and 10 million to 11 million of these chains were shared by at least two donors. To remove PCR and sequencing errors, raw reads were error-corrected and collapsed into unique sequences using a nearest-neighbor algorithm that merged closely related sequences. CDR3 sequences were aligned to IMGT reference sequences to assign V, D and J gene segments. For a sequence to be retained, a match of at least six nucleotides to both a V gene segment and a J gene segment was required. A rearrangement was called productive if the CDR3 had no stop codons and remained in frame with V and J, and every other rearrangement was called non-productive. CDR3 was defined according to IMGT convention as the region running from the second conserved V-encoded cysteine to the conserved J-encoded phenylalanine. The earlier analysis of approximately 500 of the donors excluded sequences that lacked an unambiguous match to a single V gene segment. In an earlier analysis of almost 600 of the donors, a V segment was called functional when productive rearrangements were above 56.7%, and segregating when the standard deviation between donors exceeded 5%. To diagnose cytomegalovirus status from the catalog of TCR beta chain sequences, a statistical classification framework was built. In a later analysis, TCR nucleotide sequences were compared against IMGT/GENE-DB human TR gene sequences so that V and J genes could be assigned. The TCRdist pipeline was used in a later analysis to assign CDR3 sequences and most-parsimonious VDJ recombination scenarios. In a later analysis, each TCR beta chain was defined by its CDR3 amino acid sequence together with its V-gene family, and reads lacking a unique V-gene family were excluded. In a later analysis, approximately 640 highly shared, low-generation-probability nucleotide sequences were removed to address suspected cross-contamination and a sequencing artifact. For each public chain, a later analysis derived a clonal expansion index from normalized ranks of inferred template counts within each repertoire. In a later analysis, generation probabilities were computed with a VDJ recombination model fitted to out-of-frame rearrangements, and the resulting probabilities were checked against IGoR. A later analysis scored TCR-TCR, TCR-HLA and TCR-CMV co-occurrence with hypergeometric tests, applying a repertoire-size bias correction to TCR pairs. To estimate false discovery rates, a later analysis permuted the HLA or CMV assignments 20 times. In a later analysis, co-occurring TCRs were grouped using DBSCAN, with TCRdist sequence similarity added in when clustering inside HLA-allele-positive subsets. For co-occurrence clustering, repertoires with fewer than 30,000 or more than 120,000 public chains were excluded, along with a handful of repertoires with anomalous nucleotide sharing. TCRdb limited this immuneACCESS table to in-frame rearrangements with V and J called. A share of clones is missing; checked studies link under half to unresolved V genes, and the rest is unexplained. That table supplies the V and J calls and clone size; D and trimming were determined from the DNA. This sample gives about 140,000 clones in total; 70% to 80% of them show up just once. Of the sample, around 1.6% falls within the top ten clones.

The data were obtained in a study of cytomegalovirus exposure and HLA in healthy donors (dated by TCRdb to the late 2010s). In the study overall: In an earlier analysis of approximately 500 of the donors, 276 Gb of sequence data and 100 million or so unique TCR beta sequences from 150 million to 200 million T cells were reported. On average, 235,054 unique TCR beta nucleotide sequences were sequenced per donor among 398 genotyped donors of the cohort, with 15% to 20% of those sequences being non-productive. A later genetic analysis took genome-wide SNP genotypes for about three fifths of the 666 donors and used that subset as a discovery cohort. The study used immunosequencing to profile the T cell repertoires of approximately 690 subjects and linked those repertoires to cytomegalovirus serostatus. The number of typed donors differed by locus: roughly 629-640 for A, B, C, DRB1 and DQB1; some 500 for DQA1; about 600 for DPA1; and roughly 470 for DPB1. Donor age, sex, ethnicity and CMV serostatus were collected together with the repertoire data. HLA typing covered class I and class II loci at four-digit resolution. To predict cytomegalovirus infection status, the study combined high-throughput TCR immunosequencing, statistical association of individual TCRs with disease status, and machine learning. The study aimed to test whether signatures of past pathogen exposure could be identified by cataloging public T cell receptors. A separate validation cohort of over 95 different subjects was used in addition to the roughly 700-subject first cohort. All discovery cohort repertoires had been generated using a single sequencing platform. Rather than drawing on any new phenotypic data, the later analysis identified candidate immune exposures from TCR beta sequences and the way those sequences occurred across donors. A later analysis re-analyzed previously published TCR beta repertoires from 600 to 850 donors and added high-resolution HLA genotyping to study TCR occurrence patterns. Because of strong linkage in the cohort, five DR-DQ haplotypes were treated as single units for association and clustering. An earlier analysis of several hundred of the donors applied high-throughput TCR beta sequencing to assess whether each TCR beta V gene segment acted as functional or pseudogenic. Of the roughly 410 genotyped donors, 65% to 90% were placed in the genetic ancestry cluster associated with self-reported Caucasian donors. An early release covering roughly 640 HLA-typed donors comprised around 300 gigabases of sequencing data and tens of millions of unique TCR sequences. The full study reports these points: A further reported finding was that TCR beta sequences accurately predicted the HLA-A and HLA-B alleles for most subjects in the first cohort. Strong co-occurrence of HLA alleles, especially DR and DQ, made assigning TCR associations to individual alleles difficult. According to a later analysis, parvovirus B19, influenza, CMV and Epstein-Barr virus appeared linked to several top co-occurrence clusters. Correlated functional status among segregating V segments might be attributable to linkage disequilibrium, but an unknown experimental factor could not be ruled out. Broadly in line with IMGT annotations, most TCR beta V segments showed up in productive rearrangements about 87% or about 30% of the time in an earlier analysis of 450 to 750 of the donors. A group of highly shared sequence variants was considered likely to be a technical artifact of the sequencing pipeline. Compared with equally common non-associated chains, HLA-associated TCR beta chains in a later analysis were more clonally expanded and had lower generation probabilities. Specific HLA alleles were associated with some 15,000 TCR beta sequences at a false discovery rate of 0.05 in a later analysis. Compared with the approximately 670-donor mean, donors in an Asian-associated ancestry cluster had fewer N-insertions in productive TCRs, according to a later genetic analysis. Three of the identified cytomegalovirus-associated TCR beta chains were confirmed in vitro to be specific for cytomegalovirus antigens. According to the authors, the approach could potentially be generalized to other disease states and immunological phenotypes. According to a later analysis, TCR association rates differed among HLA loci, with DRB1 alleles showing the most associated TCRs and HLA-C alleles showing the fewest. Most CMV-associated TCR beta chains appeared to be HLA-restricted in a later analysis, and the HLA associations seemed to be driven largely by CMV exposure. Cytomegalovirus status was reported to be diagnosed by the classifier with high specificity and sensitivity in both the original and validation cohorts. The presence/absence analyses assumed that sequencing depth was roughly uniform across donors, and that assumption may not be true. Because counts were too low, more than 15 rarely observed V segments, including chromosome 9 orphons, were left out of the earlier analysis of several hundred of the donors. A later genetic analysis associated a missense DCLRE1C variant with V-gene and J-gene trimming of TCR beta chains, and an independent cohort replicated the association. For the cohort, immune exposure information was limited to CMV serostatus. Because HLA typing was unavailable for some donors at each locus, only the typed subset was used in association tests. Most TCR sequences were observed very rarely across donors, whereas some public TCRs were present in many individuals. In this cohort, only TCR beta chains were sequenced, and detectable features were limited by the absence of alpha or paired-chain data. The 87-base-pair reads could not distinguish some IMGT-functional V segments, including TRBV6-2 and TRBV6-3, so those segments were excluded. The study gave a list of about 160 TCR beta chains associated with cytomegalovirus.

The cohort consisted of 600 to 700 healthy bone marrow donors. All cohort members were sampled while nominally healthy, although unrecorded immune exposures were likely present. The donor was CMV seronegative and was included in the group of approximately 350 seronegative cohort members. Each donor provided a peripheral blood sample, and peripheral blood mononuclear cells were used for TCR beta sequencing. Genomic DNA was extracted from the blood cell samples with the Qiagen DNeasy Blood Extraction Kit. The TCR originated in a female donor in good health and CMV-seronegative. This sequence uses TRBV5-1 and TRBJ2-3; the D gene is perhaps TRBD1, on 5 matching bases. Sequencing used PBMCs. The DNA reads TGCGCCAGCAGCTTGGAAGTCCTAGGGGTAGATACGCAGTATTTT. The resulting protein is CASSLEVLGVDTQYF.